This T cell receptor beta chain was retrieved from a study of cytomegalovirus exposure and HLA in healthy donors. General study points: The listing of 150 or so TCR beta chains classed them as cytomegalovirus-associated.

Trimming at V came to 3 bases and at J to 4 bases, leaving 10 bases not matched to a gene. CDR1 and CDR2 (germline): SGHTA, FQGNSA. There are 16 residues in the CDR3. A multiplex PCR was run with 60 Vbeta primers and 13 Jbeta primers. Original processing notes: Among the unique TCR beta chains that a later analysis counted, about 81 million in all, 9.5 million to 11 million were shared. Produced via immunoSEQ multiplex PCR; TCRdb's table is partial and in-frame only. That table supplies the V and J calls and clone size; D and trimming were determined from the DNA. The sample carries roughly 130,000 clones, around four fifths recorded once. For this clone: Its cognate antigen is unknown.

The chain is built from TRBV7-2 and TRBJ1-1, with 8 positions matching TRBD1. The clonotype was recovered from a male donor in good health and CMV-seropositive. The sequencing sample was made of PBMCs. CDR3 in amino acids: CASSFRTGMAPTEAFF. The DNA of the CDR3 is TGTGCCAGCAGCTTTCGGACAGGGATGGCCCCCACTGAAGCTTTCTTT.